This TCR beta chain comes out of a study of T-cell memory formation after mild COVID-19. Of note for this clonotype: No antigen is known for it.

The CDR3 consists of 15 residues. The germline V and J ends were trimmed by 5 bases and 5 bases, with 17 bases remaining between them. The V gene's germline CDR1 is MNHEY and CDR2 SVGEGT. Whole-study findings and limits: The pre-infection memory compartment contained some responding clones, suggesting cross-reactive memory joined.

Employing constant-segment primers, 5'RACE generated TCR alpha and TCR beta cDNA libraries bearing sample barcodes and UMIs. Each CDR3 protein gets one entry after TCRdb re-called the 5' RACE reads with MiXCR. The sample consists of around 430,000 distinct CDR3 sequences, around a sixth of them appearing once. This sequence joins TRBV6-2 or TRBV6-3 and TRBJ2-3; a weak D match, TRBD1 (6 bases). The TCR sequence derives from a man aged 18 to 30 who had mild COVID-19 (a few samples of this study predate the infection). Cell type and time point are not known. What was sequenced was PBMCs or a T cell subset sorted from them (not recorded which). The CDR3 reads CASSTGQRPKDTQYF. CDR3 in DNA: TGTGCCAGCAGTACAGGACAGAGACCCAAAGATACGCAGTATTTT.